A single T cell receptor (beta chain) is shown here with its context. Its antigen specificity is not known. Within one base of it there is no much larger clone, and no base qualities were kept. The data were taken from a study of blood T cell repertoires in COVID-19 (TCRdb year 2020). Describing the broader study: Collaborator samples came from the United States, Italy and Spain and covered acute and convalescent phases of COVID-19. The material from the prospective study consisted of cDNA or gDNA derived from T cells, B-cell-depleted T cells, or PBMCs. Subjects who had been exposed to COVID-19, were actively infected with it, or had recovered from it provided the deeply sampled blood TCRbeta repertoires that made up the dataset. The repertoires were made available in a free public database intended to serve as a resource for research on the immune response to SARS-CoV-2. The samples were drawn from the first 160 participants of the ongoing ImmuneRACE study and from 950 to 1,500 subjects provided by 6 global collaborators. Nearly every sample came with metadata listing a de-identified subject ID, COVID-19 status, age in years and sex. Where available, HLA class I and class II types were taken from metadata supplied by the sample provider and were not determined by assay-based typing.

Collaborating institutions collected whole blood in K2EDTA tubes following their own protocols. For TCRbeta analysis, collaborators shipped samples as frozen whole blood, isolated PBMCs, or DNA extracted from either of those sample types. TCRbeta CDR3 regions were amplified from genomic DNA using the immunoSEQ Assay, a bias-controlled multiplex PCR. As for the original processing: Nucleated cell counts per sample were estimated from amplification of reference gene primers within the assay. Sequence reads were collapsed and filtered to measure the absolute abundance of every unique TCRbeta CDR3 rearrangement. Productive Simpson clonality was computed per sample as the square root of Simpson's diversity index over productive rearrangements. The immuneACCESS repertoire file appears here via TCRdb, limited to in-frame rearrangements. These files lack a portion of the clones; in checked studies, under half of the deficit traces to unresolved V genes, and the cause of the others is not known. That table is the source of V, J and clone size, and D and trimming were worked out from the DNA. This sample has tens of thousands of clones in its table, and 70% to 90% of those were observed once. The ten largest clones represent around 2% of the sample.

General findings and caveats noted by the study authors: The quantity of clinical and demographic metadata differed by source and by participant and was supplied without curation.

This clonotype was obtained from a woman of 80 years or more with active or convalescent COVID-19. Sequenced: peripheral blood.

For the CDR3, the sequence is CASSYSGANTEAFF. The DNA reads as follows: TGTGCCAGCAGTTACAGCGGAGCGAACACTGAAGCTTTCTTT. The chain is assembled from TRBV6-2 or TRBV6-3 and TRBJ1-1; there is no confident call for the D gene. The cysteine opens and the phenylalanine closes a CDR3 of 14 amino acids. The CDR3 DNA has 42 bases and is translated from base 1. V is reduced by 2 bases and J by 1 base, leaving a spacing of 8 bases between them. From the germline V gene, CDR1 is MNHEY and CDR2 is SVGEGT.